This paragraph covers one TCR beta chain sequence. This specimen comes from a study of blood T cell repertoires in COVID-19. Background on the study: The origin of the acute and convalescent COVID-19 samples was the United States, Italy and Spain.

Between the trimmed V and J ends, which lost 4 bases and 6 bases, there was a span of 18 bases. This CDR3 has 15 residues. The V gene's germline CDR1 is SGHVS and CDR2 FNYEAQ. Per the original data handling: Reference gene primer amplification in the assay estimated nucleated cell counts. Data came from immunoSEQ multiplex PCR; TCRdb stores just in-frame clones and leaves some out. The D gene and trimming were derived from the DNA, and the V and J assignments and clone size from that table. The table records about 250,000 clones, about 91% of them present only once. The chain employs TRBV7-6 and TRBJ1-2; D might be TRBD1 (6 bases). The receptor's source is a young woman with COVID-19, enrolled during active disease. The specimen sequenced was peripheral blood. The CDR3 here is CASSSQGGGGDGYTF. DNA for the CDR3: TGTGCCAGCAGCTCCCAAGGGGGTGGGGGCGATGGCTACACCTTC.